This T cell receptor beta chain was identified in a study of Graves' ophthalmopathy and Graves' hyperthyroidism. Study overall: Before any treatment, peripheral blood was taken at the initial diagnosis.

The authors amplified TCR beta CDR3 regions, and they did so from RNA transcripts for repertoire sequencing. First-round RT-PCR relied on HTBI primers, and a second-round multiplex PCR came next. In TCRdb, the multiplex PCR reads were re-called with MiXCR into one record per CDR3 protein. The sample carries 660,000 or so distinct CDR3 sequences, under 50% recorded once. Germline V lookup: CDR1 SGDLS, CDR2 YYNGEE. The CDR3 sequence is 12 residues long. V gave up 8 bases and J gave up 7 bases, with 15 bases separating them. Every ophthalmopathy donor presented moderate-to-severe activity, CAS ≥3, NOSPECS ≥4 and duration under 3 months.

The TCR sequence derives from an adult man with Graves' ophthalmopathy. The chain carries TRBV9 and TRBJ1-2, with a weak D call TRBD1 (5 bases). Material for sequencing was peripheral blood. The CDR3 protein is CARRKQDVGYTF. CDR3 DNA: TGTGCCAGAAGGAAACAGGATGTTGGCTACACCTTC.